Below, 21 T cell receptor beta chains from the same sample are listed, as sequenced in a study of CD8+ T cells in alopecia areata. Following RNA extraction, reverse transcription yielded cDNA that acted as the sequencing template. Assay used: immunoSEQ multiplex PCR; TCRdb lists only in-frame clones, some missing. This table holds 150,000 or so clones, roughly 50% found once. Material for sequencing was CD4+ T cells sorted from blood. These TCRs come from a human donor in good health.

The chain carries TRBV6-6 and TRBJ2-7; D is perhaps TRBD2 (5 bases). CDR1 MNHNY and CDR2 SVGAGI come from the germline V gene (reference sequence). CDR3 size: 14 residues. With 6 bases removed from V and 3 bases from J, the gap between germline ends came to 15 bases. The CDR3 coding sequence is TGTGCCAGCAGCCCTCCCGCACGGGACTACGAGCAGTACTTC. Protein sequence: CASSPPARDYEQYF.

This clone was observed a few times. The rearrangement links TRBV14 to TRBJ1-2; a possible D gene is TRBD1 (5 bases). Trimming left V 5 bases short and J 8 bases short, with 18 bases between. Germline loops: CDR1 SGHDN, CDR2 FVKESK. This CDR3 comprises 14 residues. The CDR3 region is CASSAGHPPGGYTF. The CDR3 nucleotides are TGTGCCAGCAGCGCTGGACACCCCCCGGGAGGCTACACCTTC.

This chain links TRBV27 with TRBJ2-7; D might be TRBD1 (6 bases). Trimming cost V 3 bases and J 1 base, with 7 bases left between them. Germline CDR1 reads MNHEY; CDR2 reads SMNVEV (reference sequence). CDR3 length: 13 amino acids. The CDR3 DNA sequence: TGTGCCAGCAGTTTCAGGGGATCCTACGAGCAGTACTTC. Residues: CASSFRGSYEQYF.

The chain combines TRBV7-9 with TRBJ2-5; possibly TRBD2 for D (5 bases). This CDR3 is 13 amino acids long. Germline V gene data show CDR1 as SEHNR and CDR2 as FQNEAQ (reference sequence). V was clipped by 2 bases and J by 5 bases, with 9 bases between them. The CDR3 region is CASSLRGLETQYF. The CDR3 nucleotides are TGTGCCAGCAGCTTAAGAGGGCTGGAGACCCAGTACTTC. Full variable domain (outside the CDR3, taken from reference TRBV7-9 and TRBJ2-5): DTGVSQNPRHKITKRGQNVTFRCDPISEHNRLYWYRQTLGQGPEFLTYFQNEAQLEKSRLLSDRFSAERPKGSFSTLEIQRTEQGDSAMYLCASSLRGLETQYFGPGTRLLVL.

The chain recombines TRBV6-1 with TRBJ1-2; 7 bases agree with TRBD1. Trimming cost V 3 bases and J 4 bases; bases outside gene matches: 14. The CDR3 length is 17 residues. CDR1 is MNHNS, CDR2 SASEGT, per germline. The CDR3 DNA sequence: TGTGCCAGCAGTGAGCTCCAAGCGGTCGGGACAGCCTATGGCTACACCTTC. Protein: CASSELQAVGTAYGYTF.

This clone was picked up a small number of times. This chain links TRBV6-5 with TRBJ2-7; 10 bases are shared with TRBD1. V lost 2 bases and J lost 10; bases outside the gene matches: 11. Germline loops: CDR1 MNHEY, CDR2 SVGAGI. This CDR3 has 15 amino acids. DNA for the CDR3: TGTGCCAGCAGTTACAGTGGACAGGGGGGGGGCACACAGTACTTC. It yields the protein CASSYSGQGGGTQYF.

The chain is built from TRBV29-1 and TRBJ1-2; tentative D call: TRBD1 (6 bases). Germline values: CDR1 SQVTM, CDR2 ANQGSEA. Trimming took 5 bases from V and 3 from J, leaving 10 bases between them. The CDR3 is 12 amino acids. The CDR3 here is CSVPTGDYGYTF. CDR3 bases: TGCAGCGTTCCGACAGGAGACTATGGCTACACCTTC.

The rearrangement uses TRBV10-3 and TRBJ2-7, with 10 positions matching TRBD1. Per the germline V gene, CDR1 is ENHRY and CDR2 is SYGVKD. This CDR3 has 14 residues. After removal of 2 bases from V and 2 bases from J, the junction contained 0 bases not matched to a gene. The CDR3 coding sequence is TGTGCCATCAGTGAGGACAGGGGGCCCTACGAGCAGTACTTC. Residues: CAISEDRGPYEQYF.

This chain uses TRBV9 with TRBJ1-2; no reliable D call. There are 15 residues in the CDR3. The germline V gene has CDR1 SGDLS and CDR2 YYNGEE. The V end lost 0 bases, the J end lost 0 bases, and 9 bases lay between the germline ends. CDR3: CASSVGITANYGYTF. The CDR3 bases are TGTGCCAGCAGCGTAGGGATCACCGCTAACTATGGCTACACCTTC.

This clone has more than one count but fewer than ten. This sequence joins TRBV29-1 and TRBJ2-5, with D perhaps being TRBD1 or TRBD2 (5 bases each). V was cut by 6 bases and J by 11 bases, with 19 bases left in between. CDR1 is SQVTM and CDR2 is ANQGSEA in the germline V gene. The CDR3 is 12 amino acids. CDR3 region: CSVGRENREQYF. CDR3 DNA sequence: TGCAGCGTAGGCAGGGAGAATAGGGAGCAGTACTTC.

This rearrangement joins TRBV30 to TRBJ1-2; TRBD1 might be the D (6 bases). This CDR3 has 13 residues. Between the trimmed V and J ends, which lost 7 bases and 0 bases, there was a span of 12 bases. The germline V gene encodes CDR1 GTSNPN and CDR2 SVGIG (reference sequence). The CDR3 bases are TGTGCCTCGACAGGCCCAGCTAACTATGGCTACACCTTC. As protein: CASTGPANYGYTF. The full variable domain, with the rest looked up from reference TRBV30 and TRBJ1-2, is SQTIHQWPATLVQPVGSPLSLECTVEGTSNPNLYWYRQAAGRGLQLLFYSVGIGQISSEVPQNLSASRPQDRQFILSSKKLLLSDSGFYLCASTGPANYGYTFGSGTRLTVV.

J is TRBJ2-3 and V is TRBV30; 14 positions agree with TRBD2. The trim removed 0 bases at V and 4 bases at J, leaving 6 bases unmatched. Germline CDR1 is GTSNPN and CDR2 is SVGIG (reference sequence). The CDR3 has 17 residues. The CDR3 spells CAWSVRRTSGRSDTQYF. CDR3 DNA: TGTGCCTGGAGTGTACGCCGGACTAGCGGGAGGTCAGATACGCAGTATTTT.

This clone was detected a few times. The J gene is TRBJ2-7, the V gene TRBV7-8; D remains unclear. The V end lost 2 bases, the J end lost 4 bases, and 9 bases lay between the germline ends. Germline loops: CDR1 SGHVS, CDR2 FQNEAQ. This CDR3 has 13 residues. The chain's CDR3 is CASSLFLGYEQYF. DNA of the CDR3: TGTGCCAGCAGCTTATTTTTGGGGTACGAGCAGTACTTC.

The chain links TRBV20-1 to TRBJ1-3; D ambiguous. V lost 4 bases and J lost 4, with 5 bases in between. The CDR3 spans 11 residues. The germline CDR1 and CDR2 sequences are DFQATT and SNEGSKA (reference sequence). In DNA form, the CDR3 reads TGCAGTGCTACTGGGGGAAACACCATATATTTT. It codes for CSATGGNTIYF.

The chain joins TRBV4-2 to TRBJ2-2, with 8 bases identical to TRBD2. The germline V gene encodes CDR1 LGHNA and CDR2 YNFKEQ. Losses at the gene ends were 1 base for V and 4 bases for J; bases not matched to a gene: 8. There are 17 residues in the CDR3. Written as DNA, the CDR3 is TGTGCCAGCAGCCAAGCGACGGGAGGGCCGGTCACCGGGGAGCTGTTTTTT. It yields the protein CASSQATGGPVTGELFF.

This clone was found a few times. This chain joins TRBV29-1 and TRBJ1-1; 9 nucleotides line up with TRBD1. This CDR3 contains 13 residues. The germline CDR1 and CDR2 sequences are SQVTM and ANQGSEA. V lost 7 bases and J lost 0; bases outside the gene matches: 3. CDR3 residues: CSGGTGLNTEAFF. CDR3 DNA: TGCAGCGGGGGGACAGGGCTGAACACTGAAGCTTTCTTT.

This clone showed up just a few times. This sample also contains other DNA sequences that code for the same CDR3. The chain uses TRBV29-1 and TRBJ2-2; TRBD1 agrees at 7 bases. The CDR3 covers 13 residues. Germline CDR1 and CDR2: SQVTM and ANQGSEA. V trimming: 4 bases; J trimming: 1 base; junction bases outside the gene matches: 0. In DNA, the CDR3 is TGCAGCGTTGGGACAGGGAACACCGGGGAGCTGTTTTTT. It codes for CSVGTGNTGELFF.

This clone has ten or more counts. The rearrangement joins TRBV19 to TRBJ1-5; perhaps TRBD1 as D (5 bases). The V gene lost 4 bases and the J gene lost 2 bases, with 12 bases spanning the gap. Germline assignment: CDR1 LNHDA and CDR2 SQIVND (reference sequence). This CDR3 spans 15 amino acids. CDR3 bases: TGTGCCAGTAGTACCCGCCGGGGGGGCAATCAGCCCCAGCATTTT. Its translation is CASSTRRGGNQPQHF.

The rearrangement links TRBV29-1 to TRBJ2-7; 9 positions agree with TRBD2. The ends lost 4 bases at V and 6 bases at J; junction bases unmatched: 7. The CDR3 contains 13 residues. Germline lookup yields CDR1 SQVTM and CDR2 ANQGSEA. The CDR3 coding sequence is TGCAGCGTTGGGGGTAGCGGGAGTCGCGAGCAGTACTTC. Its translation: CSVGGSGSREQYF.

Worth noting for this clone: A junction end diverges from the germline sequence, so it may reflect a read error. V gene TRBV2 combines with J gene TRBJ1-5, with D possibly TRBD1 on 5 matching bases. This CDR3 comprises 13 residues. The germline V gene has CDR1 SNHLY and CDR2 FYNNEI. CDR3 nucleotides: TGTGCCTCCGGCTTGCAGGGAAATCATCCCCAGCATTTT. Its translation: CASGLQGNHPQHF.

This sequence joins TRBV14 and TRBJ2-1; no clear D. Germline lookup yields CDR1 SGHDN and CDR2 FVKESK. Trimming removed 4 bases at V and 5 bases at J, with 6 bases between. This CDR3 contains 12 residues. CDR3: CASSRSNNEQFF. In DNA, the CDR3 is TGTGCCAGCAGCCGTTCTAACAATGAGCAGTTCTTC.